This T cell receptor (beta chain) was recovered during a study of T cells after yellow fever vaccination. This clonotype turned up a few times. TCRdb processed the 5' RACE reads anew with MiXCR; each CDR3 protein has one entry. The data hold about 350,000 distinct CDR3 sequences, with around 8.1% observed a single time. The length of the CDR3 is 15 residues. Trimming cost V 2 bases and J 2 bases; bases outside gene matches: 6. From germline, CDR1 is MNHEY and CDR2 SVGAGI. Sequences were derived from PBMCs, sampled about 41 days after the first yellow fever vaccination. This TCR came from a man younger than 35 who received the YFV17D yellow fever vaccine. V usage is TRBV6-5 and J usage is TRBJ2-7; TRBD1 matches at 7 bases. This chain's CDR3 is CASSYTPGTAYEQYF. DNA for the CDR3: TGTGCCAGCAGTTACACACCCGGGACAGCCTACGAGCAGTACTTC.